The rows below give T cell receptor beta chains drawn from one sample of a study of T cell repertoires in cytomegalovirus infection. The antigens these receptors bind are not known. TCRdb reanalysed the reads using MiXCR and keeps one entry per CDR3 protein. The sample yields some 200,000 distinct CDR3 sequences, 30% to 45% seen once. Here the sequenced sample was CD8+ T cells from cultured PBMCs, taken from culture after CMV antigen stimulation. The receptor source for this set is a human donor in good health (CMV status not recorded). Some clones in this sample may be carry-over from other donors' samples. CDR3s include the opening cysteine and the closing phenylalanine or tryptophan.

V gene: TRBV7-9; CDR3 protein: CASSPRRDEPSTDTQYF
V gene: TRBV7-2; CDR3 protein: CASSQTTSGSDTQYF
V gene: TRBV7-8; CDR3 protein: CASSLRSSNRAGYEQYF
V gene: TRBV7-8; CDR3 protein: CASSLIRDRVYEKLFF
V gene: TRBV28; CDR3 protein: CASREREREETQYF
V gene: TRBV12-3/TRBV12-4; CDR3 protein: CASRALGQNTGELFF
V gene: TRBV7-6; CDR3 protein: CASSLSIAGHTDTQYF
V gene: TRBV11-3; CDR3 protein: CASSRTGETQFF
V gene: TRBV6-8; CDR3 protein: CASSELGIAGGVVYEQYF
V gene: TRBV7-4; CDR3 protein: CASSPRWDKANYGYTF
V gene: TRBV6-1; CDR3 protein: CASSGDGWALGEQYF
V gene: TRBV6-5; CDR3 protein: CATKWDRAKETQYF
V gene: TRBV20-1; CDR3 protein: CSARLPGTSYEQYF
V gene: TRBV11-1; CDR3 protein: CASSAPAATGAFF
V gene: TRBV30; CDR3 protein: CAWSVASYNEQFF
V gene: TRBV19; CDR3 protein: CACTPGQGAISYGYTF
V gene: TRBV11-2; CDR3 protein: CASMLGIGYTEAFF
V gene: TRBV28; CDR3 protein: CASRGTAEKLFF
V gene: TRBV27; CDR3 protein: CASSFGGSNQPQHF
V gene: TRBV9; CDR3 protein: CASSEGKGRTDTQYF
V gene: TRBV27; CDR3 protein: CASSWVGGSTDTQYF
V gene: TRBV14; CDR3 protein: CASSQVVAGPYGYTF
V gene: TRBV27; CDR3 protein: CASSPLDRQETQYF